This TCR beta chain was sequenced for a study of blood T cell repertoires in COVID-19. Study overall: PBMCs, B-cell-depleted T cells, or T cells provided the cDNA or gDNA that made up the material.

The CDR3 covers 15 residues. V shed 2 bases, J shed 4 bases, and the junction held 7 bases outside the gene matches. Germline lookup yields CDR1 SGHRS and CDR2 YFSETQ. The authors' processing: From reference gene primer amplification, estimates of nucleated cell counts were derived. Clones were sequenced by immunoSEQ multiplex PCR, and TCRdb holds only the in-frame ones, with some missing. V, J and clone size are those of that table, while D and trimming were read from the DNA. The sample carries some 160,000 clones, 70% to 90% recorded once. Residents of around 24 US areas, aged about 18 to 89 years, made up the participants.

The rearrangement links TRBV5-1 to TRBJ2-5, with 8 positions matching TRBD1. This sequence originates from a woman aged 45-59 years who had recovered from COVID-19. The sequenced sample was PBMCs or T cells enriched from blood (not recorded which). The CDR3 DNA reads TGCGCCAGCAGCTTTCAGGGGGCGTTGGCAGAGACCCAGTACTTC. As protein: CASSFQGALAETQYF.